The 30 T cell receptor beta chains below were found in one sample sequenced in a study of brain T cells in children with intractable seizures (dated by TCRdb to the early 2020s). Receptors were amplified or captured by the immunoSEQ multiplex PCR assay. As stored in TCRdb, this immuneACCESS dataset retains in-frame rearrangements with V and J assigned. A fraction of the clones does not appear; measured against another copy, unresolved V genes explain less than half of the discrepancy, and the remainder lacks a known reason. This sample is represented by hundreds of thousands of clones; over 90% of them were singletons. The top ten constitute about 6% of the sample. According to the study, the label for this sample's time point signals: blood from clinic visit 5 months post-surgery; TSC patient then seizure free. The sample consisted of peripheral blood, taken 4 to 6 months after surgery. These receptors were collected from a boy under three years old with tuberous sclerosis and intractable seizures.

The rearrangement joins TRBV10-3 to TRBJ2-7, with 9 nucleotides matching TRBD1. Unmatched junction bases numbered 6, after V lost 8 bases and J lost 7 bases. Germline-derived CDR1 and CDR2 are ENHRY and SYGVKD. This CDR3 is 12 amino acids long. The CDR3 protein is CAIGTGSDEQYF. As DNA, the CDR3 is TGTGCCATCGGGACAGGGTCAGATGAGCAGTACTTC.

The CDR3 loop reads CASSSGWGGTDTQYF. The CDR3 DNA is TGTGCCAGCAGCTCCGGTTGGGGGGGCACAGATACGCAGTATTTT. The rearrangement joins TRBV7-2 to TRBJ2-3, with D perhaps TRBD2 (6 bases). The CDR3 has 15 residues. Trimming shortened V by 4 bases and J by 1 base, and 12 bases separated the two germline ends. Germline V gene lookup returns CDR1 SGHTA and CDR2 FQGNSA.

The CDR3 protein is CASSRQGALGYTF. The CDR3 nucleotides are TGTGCCAGCAGCCGACAGGGGGCGCTCGGCTACACCTTC. J is TRBJ1-2 and V is TRBV3-1 (or the pseudogene TRBV3-2); 10 nucleotides match TRBD1. The germline V gene has CDR1 LGHDT and CDR2 YNNKEL (reference sequence). The CDR3 contains 13 residues. The trim removed 4 bases at V and 8 bases at J, leaving 4 bases unmatched.

This clone was observed a few times. The chain combines TRBV27 with TRBJ1-6, with D unresolved. The CDR3 loop spans 13 amino acids. Germline CDR1 reads MNHEY; CDR2 reads SMNVEV (reference sequence). V lost 1 base to trimming and J lost 9 bases, with 7 bases between them. The chain's CDR3 is CASSLWFLSPLHF. The CDR3, as DNA: TGTGCCAGCAGTTTATGGTTCCTTTCACCCCTCCACTTT.

The chain links TRBV24-1 to TRBJ2-1; 15 nucleotides match TRBD2. J gave up 0 bases and V 2 bases, and 7 bases lay outside the gene matches. Germline V gives CDR1 KGHDR, CDR2 SFDVKD. The CDR3 runs to 20 residues. CDR3 bases: TGTGCCACCAGTGATTCCACGGGACTAGCGGGAGGAAGCTCCTACAATGAGCAGTTCTTC. Translation: CATSDSTGLAGGSSYNEQFF.

V gene TRBV5-1 combines with J gene TRBJ1-2; tentative D call: TRBD1 (5 bases). This CDR3 has 15 amino acids. Germline lookup yields CDR1 SGHRS and CDR2 YFSETQ. Between the trimmed V and J ends, which lost 4 bases and 0 bases, there was a span of 13 bases. The CDR3 here is CASSPGTPANYGYTF. The CDR3 bases are TGCGCCAGCAGCCCCGGGACTCCGGCTAACTATGGCTACACCTTC.

This clone was observed a single time. J is TRBJ2-6 and V is TRBV5-4; the D gene could be TRBD1 or TRBD2 (6 bases each). Trimming shortened V by 4 bases and J by 4 bases, and 15 bases separated the two germline ends. CDR1 SGHNT and CDR2 YYREEE come from the germline V gene (reference sequence). This CDR3 spans 16 amino acids. The CDR3 spells CASSRGLPLGANVLTF. The CDR3, as DNA: TGTGCCAGCAGCCGGGGGCTTCCATTAGGGGCCAACGTCCTGACTTTC. Filled out from reference TRBV5-4 and TRBJ2-6, the complete variable domain reads ETGVTQSPTHLIKTRGQQVTLRCSSQSGHNTVSWYQQALGQGPQFIFQYYREEENGRGNFPPRFSGLQFPNYSSELNVNALELDDSALYLCASSRGLPLGANVLTFGAGSRLTVL.

The chain has TRBV7-6 and TRBJ2-1; 10 nucleotides align to TRBD2. From germline, CDR1 is SGHVS and CDR2 FNYEAQ. The CDR3 runs 15 residues. J lost 3 bases, V lost 4 bases, and 3 bases had no gene match. CDR3 bases: TGTGCCAGCAGCTATGGACTAGCGGTCTACAATGAGCAGTTCTTC. Its protein is CASSYGLAVYNEQFF. The variable domain in full, completed from reference TRBV7-6 and TRBJ2-1, reads GAGVSQSPRYKVTKRGQDVALRCDPISGHVSLYWYRQALGQGPEFLTYFNYEAQQDKSGLPNDRFSAERPEGSISTLTIQRTEQRDSAMYRCASSYGLAVYNEQFFGPGTRLTVL.

This clone has a handful of counts. The V gene is TRBV7-2, the J gene TRBJ1-1; the D is unclear. V lost 3 bases to trimming and J lost 4 bases, with 15 bases between them. This CDR3 has 15 amino acids. The germline V gene encodes CDR1 SGHTA and CDR2 FQGNSA. CDR3 sequence reads: CASSFDPTRGTEAFF. CDR3 in DNA: TGTGCCAGCAGCTTCGACCCGACCCGGGGCACTGAAGCTTTCTTT. The variable domain in full, with the rest retrieved from reference TRBV7-2 and TRBJ1-1, is GAGVSQSPSNKVTEKGKDVELRCDPISGHTALYWYRQSLGQGLEFLIYFQGNSAPDKSGLPSDRFSAERTGGSVSTLTIQRTQQEDSAVYLCASSFDPTRGTEAFFGQGTRLTVV.

This clone was counted a single time. The chain recombines TRBV24-1 with TRBJ2-5; the match to TRBD2 covers 7 bases. The germline gives CDR1 KGHDR, CDR2 SFDVKD. The CDR3 length is 15 residues. Germline trimming cut 3 bases from V and 5 bases from J; bases unmatched to any gene: 8. The CDR3 reads CATSDPSGVGETQYF. CDR3 bases: TGTGCCACCAGTGATCCGAGCGGGGTCGGGGAGACCCAGTACTTC.

The rearrangement uses TRBV6-4 and TRBJ2-2; TRBD2 matches at 10 bases. CDR1 is MRHNA, CDR2 SNTAGT, per germline. The CDR3 sequence is 16 residues long. V lost 10 bases to trimming and J lost 3 bases; unmatched junction nucleotides: 11. CDR3 DNA: TGTGCCAACCAGGGGCTAGCGGGAGATCACACCGGGGAGCTGTTTTTT. It translates to CANQGLAGDHTGELFF.

V usage is TRBV6-4 and J usage is TRBJ2-2, with TRBD2 matching 8 bases. The trim removed 7 bases at V and 6 bases at J, leaving 16 bases unmatched. CDR3 length: 17 amino acids. Germline V CDR1 and CDR2: MRHNA, SNTAGT. This CDR3 is CASTRRGASSRAGELFF. For the CDR3, the DNA is TGTGCCAGCACCAGGCGGGGGGCCTCCAGTCGGGCCGGGGAGCTGTTTTTT.

The J gene is TRBJ2-3, the V gene TRBV7-8; no definite D call. This CDR3 comprises 15 residues. Germline V gives CDR1 SGHVS, CDR2 FQNEAQ. Trimming cost V 2 bases and J 5 bases, with 14 bases left between them. The CDR3 coding sequence is TGTGCCAGCAGCTTAAGTGGCTATACCGGAGATACGCAGTATTTT. Protein product: CASSLSGYTGDTQYF.

CDR3 DNA: TGTGCCAGCAGTTTGTGGGGGATCCTAGAAGCTTTCTTT. Its protein product is CASSLWGILEAFF. The chain is built from TRBV28 and TRBJ1-1, with a weak D call TRBD1 (5 bases). CDR3 length: 13 amino acids. The germline V gene has CDR1 MDHEN and CDR2 SYDVKM. Trimming took off 3 bases at V and 8 bases at J, with 13 bases between the two ends.

CDR3: CASSVSGGYEQYF. CDR3 in DNA: TGTGCCAGCTCAGTTTCAGGGGGCTACGAGCAGTACTTC. This rearrangement joins TRBV18 to TRBJ2-7, with 7 bases fitting TRBD1. J was trimmed by 3 bases and V by 5 bases; bases with no gene match: 4. Per germline, CDR1 KGHSH and CDR2 LQKENI. The CDR3 extends over 13 amino acids.

In its sample, this clone was seen once. This chain links TRBV14 with TRBJ1-2; 11 bases are shared with TRBD1. The V segment lost 6 bases and the J segment 7 bases; nucleotides outside the gene matches: 10. CDR3 size: 15 residues. Germline-derived CDR1 and CDR2 are SGHDN and FVKESK. The DNA for the CDR3 is TGTGCCAGCAGGCCGGGACAGGGGGTCCGATTTGGCTACACCTTC. Encoded protein: CASRPGQGVRFGYTF.

On this clone: This CDR3 is also generated by other DNA sequences in the sample. The chain employs TRBV19 and TRBJ2-7; 7 positions agree with TRBD2. CDR1 and CDR2 from the germline V gene are LNHDA and SQIVND (reference sequence). Trimming took 2 bases from V and 2 from J; bases not matched to a gene: 3. The CDR3 is made up of 14 amino acids. The CDR3 sequence is CASSILAGAYEQYF. CDR3 coding DNA: TGTGCCAGTAGTATATTGGCGGGAGCCTACGAGCAGTACTTC.

V gene TRBV10-3 combines with J gene TRBJ1-2; tentatively, D is TRBD1 (5 bases). The CDR3 spans 15 residues. Germline CDR1 reads ENHRY; CDR2 reads SYGVKD. V lost 4 bases and J lost 4, with 16 bases in between. The CDR3 protein is CAISVETDSIYGYTF. DNA for the CDR3: TGTGCCATCAGTGTCGAAACAGACAGCATCTATGGCTACACCTTC.

The CDR3 spells CASSPGRGGLFYSYNEQFF. The CDR3 nucleotides are TGTGCCAGCAGCCCGGGACGGGGTGGACTCTTTTACTCCTACAATGAGCAGTTCTTC. The J gene is TRBJ2-1, the V gene TRBV5-6; D possibly matches TRBD1 or TRBD2 (5 bases each). This CDR3 region has 19 residues. CDR1 SGHDT and CDR2 YYEEEE come from the germline V gene. V was pared by 4 bases and J by 0 bases, with 23 bases between.

The chain couples TRBV27 to TRBJ2-2, with D tentatively TRBD1 (6 bases). The CDR3 totals 15 residues. Trimming pared 7 bases from V and 1 base from J, leaving 13 bases between. CDR1 and CDR2 from the germline V gene are MNHEY and SMNVEV (reference sequence). The CDR3 spells CASNNPGQNTGELFF. The CDR3, as DNA: TGTGCCAGCAATAACCCGGGACAGAACACCGGGGAGCTGTTTTTT.

The table lists this clone with a count of one. CDR3 in DNA: TGCGCCAGCAGCCAAGAAGGCAGGGGGCCTTCACCCCTCCACTTT. This sequence encodes CASSQEGRGPSPLHF. V gene TRBV4-1 combines with J gene TRBJ1-6; 8 bases map to TRBD1. V dropped 0 bases and J dropped 9; count of bases not matched to a gene: 4. The CDR3 sequence is 15 residues long. Germline CDR1 is MGHRA and CDR2 is YSYEKL.

This chain uses TRBV7-9 with TRBJ2-7; tentative D call: TRBD2 (5 bases). The CDR3 consists of 14 residues. The V gene's germline CDR1 is SEHNR and CDR2 FQNEAQ (reference sequence). V was clipped by 6 bases and J by 2 bases, with 14 bases between them. The CDR3 nucleotides are TGTGCCAGCAGTTACCCACGGCGGGCCTACGAGCAGTACTTC. It translates to CASSYPRRAYEQYF.

V gene TRBV19 combines with J gene TRBJ1-2; possibly TRBD1 for D (6 bases). The CDR3 is 15 amino acids. Germline V gene lookup returns CDR1 LNHDA and CDR2 SQIVND (reference sequence). V was trimmed by 7 bases and J by 3 bases, leaving 18 bases between them. The CDR3 DNA follows: TGTGCCAGTATTGGCCTCAGGGGTTTGGACTATGGCTACACCTTC. Its protein is CASIGLRGLDYGYTF.

This clone was recorded once. The V and J genes are TRBV7-9 and TRBJ2-6; 10 bases map to TRBD1. V shed 1 base and J 0 bases; nucleotides not matched to a gene: 0. The CDR3 covers 17 residues. Germline assignment: CDR1 SEHNR and CDR2 FQNEAQ (reference sequence). This CDR3 reads CASSLGTGGSGANVLTF. DNA for the CDR3: TGTGCCAGCAGCTTAGGGACAGGGGGCTCTGGGGCCAACGTCCTGACTTTC.

CDR3: CSVAETGYYEQFF. The CDR3 DNA reads TGCAGCGTTGCTGAGACAGGGTATTATGAGCAGTTCTTC. This sequence joins TRBV29-1 and TRBJ2-1, with 7 bases identical to TRBD1. Germline CDR1 SQVTM, CDR2 ANQGSEA. Unmatched junction bases numbered 8, after V lost 4 bases and J lost 8 bases. CDR3 size: 13 residues.

The CDR3 loop is CASSYRQMDTQYF. CDR3 nucleotide sequence: TGTGCCAGCAGTTACCGCCAAATGGACACGCAGTATTTT. V gene TRBV6-5 combines with J gene TRBJ2-3; D is unresolved. V gave up 2 bases and J gave up 9 bases, with 12 bases separating them. The CDR3 is 13 amino acids. CDR1 is MNHEY and CDR2 is SVGAGI in the germline V gene.

For the CDR3, the DNA is TGTGCCAGCCGCCGGGGGCAGACTGAAGCTTTCTTT. This encodes CASRRGQTEAFF. This rearrangement joins TRBV6-6 to TRBJ1-1; D is perhaps TRBD1 (6 bases). The CDR3 is made up of 12 amino acids. Per the germline V gene, CDR1 is MNHNY and CDR2 is SVGAGI (reference sequence). Trimming left V 8 bases short and J 5 bases short, with 12 bases between.

This clone showed up just once. The gene calls are TRBV20-1 and TRBJ2-7; D perhaps matches TRBD1 (6 bases). Trimming removed 6 bases from V and 5 bases from J, with 11 bases in between. Germline V gene sequence: CDR1 DFQATT, CDR2 SNEGSKA (reference sequence). CDR3 size: 11 residues. Written as DNA, the CDR3 is TGCAGTGCAAAGAGACAGGACGAGCAGTACTTC. Protein: CSAKRQDEQYF.

This chain uses TRBV19 with TRBJ1-1; no clear D gene. The germline V gene has CDR1 LNHDA and CDR2 SQIVND (reference sequence). With 3 bases removed from V and 1 base from J, the gap between germline ends came to 9 bases. There are 14 residues in the CDR3. In nucleotides, the CDR3 is TGTGCCAGTAGTATGGGTCAGACGAACACTGAAGCTTTCTTT. Translation: CASSMGQTNTEAFF.

The gene calls are TRBV6-6 and TRBJ1-2; no clear D. This CDR3 spans 16 amino acids. Trimming left V 0 bases short and J 0 bases short, with 11 bases between. The germline V gene has CDR1 MNHNY and CDR2 SVGAGI (reference sequence). The CDR3 DNA is TGTGCCAGCAGTTACTCGGGCAGGACCCCTAACTATGGCTACACCTTC. Protein: CASSYSGRTPNYGYTF.